The T cell receptor beta chain described here comes from a study of early T cells in non-severe SARS-CoV-2 infection. TCRdb passed the 5' RACE reads through MiXCR, listing each CDR3 protein once. The sample includes tens of thousands of distinct CDR3 sequences, roughly 8.4% of them seen just once. This receptor was identified in an adult who was a healthcare worker with PCR-confirmed SARS-CoV-2 infection or an uninfected control (not recorded which). Material for sequencing was whole blood.

The CDR3 DNA follows: TGCAGTGCTATCCCCCCGGGACTTCCTTTTTCGAATACGCAGTATTTT. This sequence encodes CSAIPPGLPFSNTQYF. This rearrangement joins TRBV20-1 to TRBJ2-3; tentatively, D is TRBD2 (6 bases). Germline loops: CDR1 DFQATT, CDR2 SNEGSKA (reference sequence). CDR3 length: 16 amino acids. V was trimmed by 4 bases and J by 7 bases, leaving 24 bases between them.